This T cell receptor beta chain was recovered during a study of T-cell memory formation after mild COVID-19. The CDR3 has 15 amino acids. V lost 5 bases and J lost 6; bases outside the gene matches: 9. The sample holds a few counts of this clonotype. The antigen is not known. MiXCR was run by TCRdb on the 5' RACE reads, yielding one entry per CDR3 protein. Among some 150,000 distinct CDR3 sequences listed, less than 20% were seen once. Study-wide results and caveats: There were some responding clones in pre-infection memory, which suggested that cross-reactive memory had joined.

The source is an adult woman who had mild COVID-19 (a few samples of this study predate the infection). Cell type and time point are not known. Sequenced sample: PBMCs or a T cell subset sorted from them (not recorded which). The V and J genes are TRBV12-3 or TRBV12-4 and TRBJ2-1, with 8 bases aligning to TRBD2. This chain's CDR3 is CASSPLRGVGNEQFF. The CDR3 DNA sequence: TGTGCCAGCAGTCCCTTGCGGGGGGTCGGCAATGAGCAGTTCTTC.